Below, 4 T cell receptor beta chains from the same sample are listed, as sequenced in a study of control samples from healthy donors and cancer patients (dated by TCRdb to 2018 to 2020). The library was built by means of the immunoSEQ multiplex PCR assay. Not all clones reach the TCRdb copy of this immuneACCESS table, which keeps in-frame sequences only. Checked studies attribute under half of the gap to unresolved V genes and leave the rest unexplained. The sample table holds 130,000 or so clones, of which 80% to 95% were seen once. Around 5.8% of the sample belongs to the ten largest clones. The source material was blood. The receptors stem from a man younger than 35 in good health.

The chain recombines TRBV5-6 with TRBJ2-5, with 7 bases matching TRBD1. CDR3 size: 17 residues. V dropped 0 bases and J dropped 4; count of bases not matched to a gene: 12. Germline loops: CDR1 SGHDT, CDR2 YYEEEE. The CDR3 loop is CASSLEGTGARGETQYF. CDR3 coding DNA: TGTGCCAGCAGCTTGGAGGGAACAGGGGCCCGAGGAGAGACCCAGTACTTC. The full variable domain, in which reference TRBV5-6 and TRBJ2-5 provide the parts outside the CDR3, is DAGVTQSPTHLIKTRGQQVTLRCSPKSGHDTVSWYQQALGQGPQFIFQYYEEEERQRGNFPDRFSGHQFPNYSSELNVNALLLGDSALYLCASSLEGTGARGETQYFGPGTRLLVL.

This clone was seen only once. The chain employs TRBV5-1 and TRBJ1-4; 7 positions agree with TRBD1. There are 15 residues in the CDR3. CDR1 is SGHRS and CDR2 is YFSETQ in the germline V gene. The junction had 5 bases not matched to a gene; V was cut back by 4 bases and J by 2 bases. CDR3 DNA: TGCGCCAGCAGCCCGACAGGGTTCACTAATGAAAAACTGTTTTTT. It specifies CASSPTGFTNEKLFF.

This clone appeared a single time. The chain uses TRBV3-1 (or the pseudogene TRBV3-2) and TRBJ2-2; possibly TRBD2 for D (6 bases). Between the trimmed V and J ends, which lost 1 base and 6 bases, there was a span of 12 bases. This CDR3 is built from 15 residues. Germline V gene lookup returns CDR1 LGHDT and CDR2 YNNKEL (reference sequence). The CDR3 DNA is TGTGCCAGCAGCCAAGTGGAGGGAGGTTCCGGGGAGCTGTTTTTT. This translates into CASSQVEGGSGELFF.

The V gene is TRBV19, the J gene TRBJ1-1; 7 bases are a match to TRBD1. J lost 4 bases, V lost 6 bases, and 11 bases had no gene match. Per germline, CDR1 LNHDA and CDR2 SQIVND (reference sequence). The CDR3 is 15 amino acids. DNA of the CDR3: TGTGCCAGTAGGGCCGAGACAGGGATCGGCACTGAAGCTTTCTTT. It is translated as CASRAETGIGTEAFF. Using reference TRBV19 and TRBJ1-1 for the parts outside the CDR3, the full variable domain is DGGITQSPKYLFRKEGQNVTLSCEQNLNHDAMYWYRQDPGQGLRLIYYSQIVNDFQKGDIAEGYSVSREKKESFPLTVTSAQKNPTAFYLCASRAETGIGTEAFFGQGTRLTVV.